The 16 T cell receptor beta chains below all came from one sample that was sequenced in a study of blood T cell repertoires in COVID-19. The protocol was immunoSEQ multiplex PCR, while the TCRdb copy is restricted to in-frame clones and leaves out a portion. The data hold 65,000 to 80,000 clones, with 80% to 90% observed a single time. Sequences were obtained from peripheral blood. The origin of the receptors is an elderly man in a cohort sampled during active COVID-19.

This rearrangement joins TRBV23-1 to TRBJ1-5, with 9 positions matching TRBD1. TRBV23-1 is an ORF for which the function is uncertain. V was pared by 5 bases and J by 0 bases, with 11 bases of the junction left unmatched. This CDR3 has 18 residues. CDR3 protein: CASSFGQGPPYSNQPQHF. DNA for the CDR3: TGCGCCAGCAGTTTCGGACAGGGGCCACCTTATAGCAATCAGCCCCAGCATTTT.

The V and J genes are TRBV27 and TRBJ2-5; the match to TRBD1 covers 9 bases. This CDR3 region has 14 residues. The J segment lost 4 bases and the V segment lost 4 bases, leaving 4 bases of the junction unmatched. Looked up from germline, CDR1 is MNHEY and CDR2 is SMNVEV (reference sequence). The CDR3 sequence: CASSSNRGRETQYF. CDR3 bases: TGTGCCAGCAGTTCGAACAGGGGGCGAGAGACCCAGTACTTC.

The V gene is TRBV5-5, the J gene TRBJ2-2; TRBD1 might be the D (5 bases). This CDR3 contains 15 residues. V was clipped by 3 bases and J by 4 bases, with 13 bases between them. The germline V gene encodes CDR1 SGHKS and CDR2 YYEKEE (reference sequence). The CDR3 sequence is CASSSGYFSTGELFF. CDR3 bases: TGTGCCAGCAGCTCAGGGTATTTTAGCACCGGGGAGCTGTTTTTT. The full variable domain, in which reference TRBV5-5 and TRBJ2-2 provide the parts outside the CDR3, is DAGVTQSPTHLIKTRGQQVTLRCSPISGHKSVSWYQQVLGQGPQFIFQYYEKEERGRGNFPDRFSARQFPNYSSELNVNALLLGDSALYLCASSSGYFSTGELFFGEGSRLTVL.

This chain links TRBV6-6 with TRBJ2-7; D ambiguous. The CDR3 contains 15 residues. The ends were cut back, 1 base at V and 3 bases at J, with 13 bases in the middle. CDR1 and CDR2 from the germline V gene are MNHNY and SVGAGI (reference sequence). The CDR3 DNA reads TGTGCCAGCAGTTACTGGGCAGGCGACCACTACGAGCAGTACTTC. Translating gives CASSYWAGDHYEQYF.

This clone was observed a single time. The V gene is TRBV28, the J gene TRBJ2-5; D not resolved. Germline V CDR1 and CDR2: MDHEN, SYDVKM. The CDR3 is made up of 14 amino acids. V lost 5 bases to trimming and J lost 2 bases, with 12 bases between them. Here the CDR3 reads CASSIQVVQETQYF. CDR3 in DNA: TGTGCCAGCAGTATCCAGGTAGTGCAAGAGACCCAGTACTTC.

This CDR3 reads CARRGAWAGSSGANVLTF. The DNA of the CDR3 is TGTGCCAGAAGGGGCGCCTGGGCAGGGTCCTCTGGGGCCAACGTCCTGACTTTC. The J gene is TRBJ2-6, the V gene TRBV5-3, with TRBD1 as a possible D gene (5 bases). TRBV5-3 is an open reading frame, and its role is uncertain. CDR3 length equals 18 residues. V lost 5 bases, J lost 0 bases, and 18 bases lay in between.

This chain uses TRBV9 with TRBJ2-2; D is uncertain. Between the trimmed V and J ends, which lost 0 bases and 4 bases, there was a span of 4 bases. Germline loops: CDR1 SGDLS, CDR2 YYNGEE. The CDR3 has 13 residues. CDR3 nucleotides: TGTGCCAGCAGCGTAGGGCCCACCGGGGAGCTGTTTTTT. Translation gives CASSVGPTGELFF.

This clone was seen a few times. The CDR3 sequence: CASSSGRSSLVYNEQFF. The CDR3 DNA follows: TGTGCCAGCAGTTCCGGCCGAAGTAGCTTGGTCTACAATGAGCAGTTCTTC. The chain uses TRBV11-2 and TRBJ2-1; D call uncertain. CDR3 size: 17 residues. V lost 6 bases to trimming and J lost 3 bases, with 21 bases between them. The germline V gene has CDR1 SGHAT and CDR2 FQNNGV.

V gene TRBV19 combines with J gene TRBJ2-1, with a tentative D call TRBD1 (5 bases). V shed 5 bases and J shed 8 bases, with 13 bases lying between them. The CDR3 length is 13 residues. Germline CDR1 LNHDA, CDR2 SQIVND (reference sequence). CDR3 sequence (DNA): TGTGCCAGTAGTGGGGCCCATCGGGATGAGCAGTTCTTC. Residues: CASSGAHRDEQFF.

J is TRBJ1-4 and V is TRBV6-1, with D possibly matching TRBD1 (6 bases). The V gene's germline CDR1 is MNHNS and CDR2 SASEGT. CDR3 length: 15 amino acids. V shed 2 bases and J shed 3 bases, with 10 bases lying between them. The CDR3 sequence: CASSETDRPNEKLFF. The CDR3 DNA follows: TGTGCCAGCAGTGAAACGGACAGACCTAATGAAAAACTGTTTTTT.

CDR3: CASSQEGQGFTYNSPLHF. Here the CDR3 DNA reads TGCGCCAGCAGCCAAGAGGGACAGGGGTTCACCTATAATTCACCCCTCCACTTT. The chain recombines TRBV4-1 with TRBJ1-6; 10 bases match TRBD1. Trimming cost V 0 bases and J 2 bases; bases outside gene matches: 4. The CDR3 runs 18 residues. Germline CDR1 and CDR2: MGHRA and YSYEKL.

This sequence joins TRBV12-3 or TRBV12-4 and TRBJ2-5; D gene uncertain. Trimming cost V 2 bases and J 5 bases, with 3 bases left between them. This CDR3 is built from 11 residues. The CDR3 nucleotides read TGTGCCAGCAGTTTACAGGAGACCCAGTACTTC. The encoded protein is CASSLQETQYF.

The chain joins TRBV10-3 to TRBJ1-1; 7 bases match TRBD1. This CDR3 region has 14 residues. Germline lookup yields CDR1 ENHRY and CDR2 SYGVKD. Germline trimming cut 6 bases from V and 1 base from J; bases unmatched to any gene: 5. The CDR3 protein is CAIRTGYTNTEAFF. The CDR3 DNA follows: TGTGCCATCAGGACAGGGTACACGAACACTGAAGCTTTCTTT.

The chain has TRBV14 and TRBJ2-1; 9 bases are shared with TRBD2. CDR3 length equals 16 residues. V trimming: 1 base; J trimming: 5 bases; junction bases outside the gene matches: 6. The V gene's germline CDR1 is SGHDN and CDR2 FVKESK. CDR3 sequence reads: CASSQVGGGAHNEQFF. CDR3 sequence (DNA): TGTGCCAGCAGCCAAGTTGGCGGGGGGGCCCACAATGAGCAGTTCTTC.

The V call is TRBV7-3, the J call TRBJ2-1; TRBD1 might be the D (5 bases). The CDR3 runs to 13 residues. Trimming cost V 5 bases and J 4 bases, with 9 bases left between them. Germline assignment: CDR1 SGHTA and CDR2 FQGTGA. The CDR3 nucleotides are TGTGCCAGCAGCCCAGACAGATACAATGAGCAGTTCTTC. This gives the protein CASSPDRYNEQFF. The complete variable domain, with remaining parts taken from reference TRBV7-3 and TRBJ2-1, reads GAGVSQTPSNKVTEKGKYVELRCDPISGHTALYWYRQSLGQGPEFLIYFQGTGAADDSGLPNDRFFAVRPEGSVSTLKIQRTERGDSAVYLCASSPDRYNEQFFGPGTRLTVL.

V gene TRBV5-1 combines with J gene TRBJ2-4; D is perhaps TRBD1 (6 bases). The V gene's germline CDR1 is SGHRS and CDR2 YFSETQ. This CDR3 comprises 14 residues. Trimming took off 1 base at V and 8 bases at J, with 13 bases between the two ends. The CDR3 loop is CASSLSGDGDIQYF. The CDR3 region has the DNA TGCGCCAGCAGCTTGTCAGGGGATGGAGACATTCAGTACTTC.